The clone carrying this T cell receptor beta chain has a handful of counts. The antigen is not known. This record belongs to a study of T-cell reconstitution after alpha-beta-depleted transplantation in children. With 8 bases removed from V and 3 bases from J, the gap between germline ends came to 11 bases. The CDR3 is 13 residues long. Study conclusions and caveats: After one year, T-cell counts and TCRbeta diversity mostly came from new T cells. Recipient T cells and thymic progenitors that survived gave rise to the high TCRbeta diversity observed at day 60 in some patients. After transplant, at about two months, alpha-beta T cells were reportedly derived from several hundred expanded graft clones.

Unique molecular identifiers were used to barcode this TCRbeta library. TCRdb reanalysed the PCR reads using MiXCR and keeps one entry per CDR3 protein. This table has around 580,000 distinct CDR3 sequences, roughly 24% appearing once. The sequence was obtained from a boy younger than two who had a stem cell transplant for acute myeloid leukemia, so the T cells may come from the graft donor. The rearrangement joins TRBV12-3 or TRBV12-4 to TRBJ1-5; D is uncertain. This specimen consisted of PBMCs, mostly from graft donor cells, obtained 360 days after TCRalphabeta/CD19-depleted stem cell transplant. The DNA of the CDR3 is TGTGCCAGCGCGCTTGGACCCAATCAGCCCCAGCATTTT. As protein: CASALGPNQPQHF.